A single sample gave rise to the 23 T cell receptor beta chains below, sequenced in a study of shared clonotypes between healthy human individuals. The naive CD8 subset, CD45RO-negative cells positively selected for CCR7, excluded terminally differentiated effector memory CD45RA+ cells. Sequenced by immunoSEQ multiplex PCR; TCRdb stores in-frame clones only, minus some. The profile shows around 610,000 clones, 95% to 96% of them singletons. What was sequenced was naive CD8+ T cells sorted from blood. The receptors shown here come from a woman under 40 in good health.

This clone occurred once. The chain is built from TRBV9 and TRBJ2-5; D possibly uses TRBD1 or TRBD2 (5 bases each). V dropped 0 bases and J dropped 5 bases, with 17 bases sitting between them. The CDR3 runs to 16 residues. Germline V gene sequence: CDR1 SGDLS, CDR2 YYNGEE. The CDR3 sequence: CASSVDGEGEGETQYF. The CDR3 nucleotides are TGTGCCAGCAGCGTAGACGGGGAAGGAGAGGGGGAGACCCAGTACTTC.

The rearrangement joins TRBV19 to TRBJ2-7; D may match TRBD1 or TRBD2 (5 bases each). Trimming took 3 bases from V and 3 from J, leaving 15 bases between them. Germline CDR1 and CDR2: LNHDA and SQIVND (reference sequence). The CDR3 has 15 amino acids. CDR3 in DNA: TGTGCCAGTAGTATTCAGGGAGAATTTGGCTACGAGCAGTACTTC. Protein: CASSIQGEFGYEQYF.

J is TRBJ2-5 and V is TRBV19, with 7 bases lining up with TRBD1. J was trimmed by 1 base and V by 4 bases; bases with no gene match: 6. This CDR3 has 15 residues. Per the germline V gene, CDR1 is LNHDA and CDR2 is SQIVND (reference sequence). The CDR3 coding sequence is TGTGCCAGTAGTACCTTCCGGGACAGCCAAGAGACCCAGTACTTC. As protein: CASSTFRDSQETQYF.

This rearrangement joins TRBV4-1 to TRBJ2-1; TRBD2 aligns across 12 bases. In germline, CDR1 is MGHRA, CDR2 YSYEKL. J was trimmed by 5 bases and V by 5 bases; bases with no gene match: 4. This CDR3 comprises 15 residues. The CDR3 here is CASSFRTSGNNEQFF. For the CDR3, the DNA is TGCGCCAGCAGCTTTCGGACTAGCGGGAACAATGAGCAGTTCTTC.

The chain couples TRBV5-6 to TRBJ2-1; 7 positions match TRBD2. After removal of 5 bases from V and 5 bases from J, the junction contained 10 bases not matched to a gene. This CDR3 is built from 15 residues. Germline V CDR1 and CDR2: SGHDT, YYEEEE. The CDR3 here is CASRERGMRHNEQFF. CDR3 nucleotide sequence: TGTGCCAGCAGGGAGCGGGGAATGAGACACAATGAGCAGTTCTTC.

The rearrangement links TRBV30 to TRBJ2-3; weak D call: TRBD2 (6 bases). The CDR3 sequence is 14 residues long. Germline V gene lookup returns CDR1 GTSNPN and CDR2 SVGIG (reference sequence). Trimming cost V 0 bases and J 6 bases, with 13 bases left between them. The CDR3 region is CAWSVGSGVDTQYF. In nucleotides, the CDR3 is TGTGCCTGGAGTGTCGGTAGCGGCGTCGATACGCAGTATTTT.

The chain employs TRBV7-6 and TRBJ2-7; tentative D call: TRBD2 (6 bases). This CDR3 spans 15 amino acids. Trimming took 2 bases from V and 0 from J, leaving 11 bases between them. The germline V gene encodes CDR1 SGHVS and CDR2 FNYEAQ. CDR3 in amino acids: CASSLSRGSSYEQYF. The CDR3 nucleotides read TGTGCCAGCAGCTTAAGTCGGGGGAGCTCCTACGAGCAGTACTTC.

The chain combines TRBV6-1 with TRBJ2-1; D tentatively fits TRBD1 or TRBD2 (5 bases each). This CDR3 contains 14 residues. CDR1 MNHNS and CDR2 SASEGT come from the germline V gene. The V end was cut by 6 bases, the J end by 3 bases, with 12 bases between. The CDR3 bases are TGTGCCAGCAGCCTCGGGACCAACTACAATGAGCAGTTCTTC. Translating gives CASSLGTNYNEQFF.

The J gene is TRBJ2-1, the V gene TRBV6-1; 9 bases agree with TRBD1. CDR1 is MNHNS and CDR2 is SASEGT in the germline V gene. With V trimmed by 2 bases and J by 4 bases, 3 bases remained unmatched. The CDR3 is made up of 15 amino acids. The CDR3 DNA follows: TGTGCCAGCAGTGAATTACAGGGGGCTTACAATGAGCAGTTCTTC. This gives the protein CASSELQGAYNEQFF.

V usage is TRBV6-5 and J usage is TRBJ2-2; 10 bases line up with TRBD2. Germline V CDR1 and CDR2: MNHEY, SVGAGI. This CDR3 comprises 15 residues. After removal of 7 bases from V and 5 bases from J, the junction contained 7 bases not matched to a gene. CDR3 nucleotides: TGTGCCAGCAAACTAGCGGGAAGTGGAACCGGGGAGCTGTTTTTT. Translation gives CASKLAGSGTGELFF.

J is TRBJ2-7 and V is TRBV29-1; 10 nucleotides agree with TRBD2. The length of the CDR3 is 16 residues. Germline V CDR1 and CDR2: SQVTM, ANQGSEA. V was clipped by 4 bases and J by 7 bases; unmatched bases: 16. The chain's CDR3 is CSVGGVSGRSLGEQYF. CDR3 bases: TGCAGCGTTGGGGGAGTTAGCGGGAGGTCCTTAGGGGAGCAGTACTTC.

Remarks on this clone: In the same sample, other DNA sequences code for this CDR3. The genes are TRBV29-1 and TRBJ2-7; 10 bases line up with TRBD2. This CDR3 is built from 13 residues. V was pared by 4 bases and J by 0 bases, with 0 bases of the junction left unmatched. Per germline, CDR1 SQVTM and CDR2 ANQGSEA. The CDR3 DNA is TGCAGCGTTGGACTAGCGGGCTCCTACGAGCAGTACTTC. This codes for CSVGLAGSYEQYF.

The rearrangement joins TRBV9 to TRBJ2-2; a possible D gene is TRBD1 (5 bases). The CDR3 extends over 13 amino acids. V gave up 3 bases and J gave up 5 bases, with 8 bases separating them. CDR1 is SGDLS and CDR2 is YYNGEE in the germline V gene. The CDR3 bases are TGTGCCAGCAGCGCAGGGTTTACCGGGGAGCTGTTTTTT. It yields the protein CASSAGFTGELFF.

The chain has TRBV4-1 and TRBJ2-2, with a possible D match to TRBD1 (5 bases). V was pared by 3 bases and J by 6 bases, with 20 bases between. The germline V gene encodes CDR1 MGHRA and CDR2 YSYEKL. This CDR3 comprises 17 residues. Here the CDR3 DNA reads TGCGCCAGCAGCCAGAAGGAACAGGAGTGGAGCCCCGGGGAGCTGTTTTTT. Translated: CASSQKEQEWSPGELFF.

CDR3 sequence: CAIAPTTAGVMDEQFF. CDR3 DNA sequence: TGTGCCATAGCCCCCACTACGGCGGGAGTTATGGATGAGCAGTTCTTC. The chain has TRBV28 and TRBJ2-1; TRBD2 matches 7 bases. The CDR3 sequence is 16 residues long. Germline trimming cut 10 bases from V and 8 bases from J; bases unmatched to any gene: 20. Germline lookup yields CDR1 MDHEN and CDR2 SYDVKM.

The V gene is TRBV4-1, the J gene TRBJ2-7, with 8 bases that match TRBD2. V gave up 2 bases and J gave up 7 bases; unmatched junction bases: 7. In germline, CDR1 is MGHRA, CDR2 YSYEKL. This CDR3 has 14 amino acids. The CDR3 DNA sequence: TGCGCCAGCAGCCAAAGAGGGACGGGGGGGGAGCAGTACTTC. It is translated as CASSQRGTGGEQYF.

The J gene is TRBJ1-6, the V gene TRBV28; no definite D call. V dropped 3 bases and J dropped 14 bases, with 20 bases sitting between them. The CDR3 loop spans 15 amino acids. Germline lookup yields CDR1 MDHEN and CDR2 SYDVKM. CDR3 protein: CASSFSRTFGLSLHF. CDR3 coding DNA: TGTGCCAGCAGTTTTTCCAGGACGTTTGGTTTGTCCCTCCACTTT.

V is TRBV18 and J is TRBJ2-2; no clear D. V lost 2 bases and J 2 bases, leaving 9 bases between the germline ends. The CDR3 is 15 amino acids. Germline assignment: CDR1 KGHSH and CDR2 LQKENI. The CDR3 protein is CASSPLDQNTGELFF. The CDR3 nucleotides read TGTGCCAGCTCACCATTGGATCAAAACACCGGGGAGCTGTTTTTT.

The rearrangement links TRBV27 to TRBJ2-7; a weak D match, TRBD1 (6 bases). V dropped 3 bases and J dropped 2 bases, with 11 bases sitting between them. This CDR3 contains 14 residues. CDR1 and CDR2 from the germline V gene are MNHEY and SMNVEV (reference sequence). This CDR3 is CASSFGAGAYEQYF. The DNA for the CDR3 is TGTGCCAGCAGTTTCGGGGCAGGGGCCTACGAGCAGTACTTC.

The chain uses TRBV27 and TRBJ2-1; TRBD2 aligns across 10 bases. Unmatched junction bases numbered 5, after V lost 2 bases and J lost 7 bases. This CDR3 has 15 residues. CDR1 is MNHEY and CDR2 is SMNVEV in the germline V gene (reference sequence). The CDR3 here is CASSLLAGEMNEQFF. CDR3 DNA: TGTGCCAGCAGTTTACTAGCGGGAGAAATGAATGAGCAGTTCTTC.

This clone was seen a single time. The rearrangement links TRBV6-6 to TRBJ2-2; D perhaps matches TRBD2 (6 bases). The germline V gene has CDR1 MNHNY and CDR2 SVGAGI (reference sequence). The CDR3 is made up of 15 amino acids. Trimming cost V 6 bases and J 1 base, with 12 bases left between them. DNA of the CDR3: TGTGCCAGCAGCCCCCCGGGAGAGAACACCGGGGAGCTGTTTTTT. Translation: CASSPPGENTGELFF.

The chain is built from TRBV2 and TRBJ2-7, with D possibly being TRBD1 or TRBD2 (5 bases each). Trimming removed 7 bases from V and 6 bases from J, with 16 bases in between. The CDR3 totals 13 residues. Germline V gene lookup returns CDR1 SNHLY and CDR2 FYNNEI. The CDR3 is CASTGTRSGEQYF. CDR3 bases: TGTGCCAGCACGGGGACCCGATCAGGCGAGCAGTACTTC.

This chain uses TRBV5-1 with TRBJ2-7; TRBD2 matches 8 bases. Losses at the gene ends were 2 bases for V and 2 bases for J; bases not matched to a gene: 6. This CDR3 comprises 15 residues. Germline CDR1 is SGHRS and CDR2 is YFSETQ. The CDR3 sequence is CASSLQREYPYEQYF. In nucleotides, the CDR3 is TGCGCCAGCAGCTTACAGCGGGAGTACCCCTACGAGCAGTACTTC.